The following is a T cell receptor (beta chain) sequence with its context. The data stem from a study of cytomegalovirus exposure and HLA in healthy donors. The data were produced by immunoSEQ multiplex PCR, yet TCRdb's version contains in-frame clones alone and is incomplete. This sample carries tens of thousands of clones, 90% to 95% of them seen once, and the ten largest clones take approximately 0.59%. This clonotype was sampled from a young woman in good health and CMV-seronegative. Sequencing used PBMCs.

As DNA, the CDR3 is TGTGCCAGCAGCTTAGAATTGGGGGAGGGTGAGCAGTTCTTC. It yields the protein CASSLELGEGEQFF. The chain is built from TRBV7-2 and TRBJ2-1; TRBD2 agrees at 7 bases. Germline CDR1 SGHTA, CDR2 FQGNSA. The CDR3 totals 14 residues. V shed 1 base, J shed 9 bases, and the junction held 6 bases outside the gene matches.